Each of the 21 T cell receptor beta chains below was sequenced from the same sample in a study of PD-1 blockade in classical Hodgkin lymphoma (dated by TCRdb to 2020 to 2021). To prepare the library, the immunoSEQ multiplex PCR assay was applied. In TCRdb, the immuneACCESS table is reduced to in-frame sequences with V and J assigned. These tables do not hold every clone; where another copy was compared, an unresolved V gene accounts for under half, and the others remain unexplained. The sample data list about 94,000 clones, and approximately 92% of these were observed just once. The ten biggest clones cover roughly a tenth of the sample. What the time point label conveys for this sample: cycle 2 day 1 (C2D1) of nivolumab. Every trial patient had relapsed following autologous stem cell transplantation, and prior brentuximab vedotin exposure was what differed among cohorts A, B and C. The sequencing used peripheral blood mononuclear cells (PBMCs), collected before the second cycle of nivolumab. The receptor source for this set is a human donor with classical Hodgkin lymphoma.

This clone was counted a few times. The rearrangement joins TRBV5-1 to TRBJ2-4; 11 nucleotides agree with TRBD1. CDR3 length equals 17 residues. V lost 4 bases and J lost 0; bases outside the gene matches: 6. In germline, CDR1 is SGHRS, CDR2 YFSETQ. CDR3 amino acids: CASSTWTGGRAKNIQYF. In DNA form, the CDR3 reads TGCGCCAGCAGCACCTGGACAGGGGGCCGAGCCAAAAACATTCAGTACTTC.

The rearrangement uses TRBV28 and TRBJ1-5; D may be TRBD1 (5 bases). CDR3 length equals 14 residues. Germline CDR1 and CDR2: MDHEN and SYDVKM. V was clipped by 4 bases and J by 7 bases, with 14 bases between them. CDR3 nucleotide sequence: TGTGCCAGCAGTTACCCCAGGGACGGGCAGCCCCAGCATTTT. It encodes CASSYPRDGQPQHF. The full variable domain, completed using reference TRBV28 and TRBJ1-5, is DVKVTQSSRYLVKRTGEKVFLECVQDMDHENMFWYRQDPGLGLRLIYFSYDVKMKEKGDIPEGYSVSREKKERFSLILESASTNQTSMYLCASSYPRDGQPQHFGDGTRLSIL.

The V and J genes are TRBV7-6 and TRBJ2-1; D perhaps matches TRBD2 (6 bases). The CDR3 sequence is 14 residues long. Germline-derived CDR1 and CDR2 are SGHVS and FNYEAQ. The V and J ends lost 5 bases and 5 bases respectively, with 13 bases between them. CDR3 loop: CASSPGTGNNEQFF. For the CDR3, the DNA is TGTGCCAGCAGCCCCGGGACTGGCAACAATGAGCAGTTCTTC.

The CDR3: CASSSTGIGEQYF. The DNA of the CDR3 is TGTGCCAGCAGCTCGACAGGGATCGGCGAGCAGTACTTC. This chain links TRBV7-6 with TRBJ2-7; 7 bases fit TRBD1. Germline assignment: CDR1 SGHVS and CDR2 FNYEAQ. This CDR3 spans 13 amino acids. V gave up 4 bases and J gave up 6 bases; unmatched junction bases: 6.

This clone was picked up one time. The J gene is TRBJ2-2, the V gene TRBV10-3, with 7 bases fitting TRBD1. Germline V gene sequence: CDR1 ENHRY, CDR2 SYGVKD. There are 15 residues in the CDR3. The junction had 8 bases not matched to a gene; V was cut back by 6 bases and J by 4 bases. The CDR3 region has the DNA TGTGCCATCAGAGACCGACAGGGCGGCACCGGGGAGCTGTTTTTT. Translated: CAIRDRQGGTGELFF.

The genes are TRBV2 and TRBJ2-3; 9 bases line up with TRBD2. Germline CDR1 and CDR2: SNHLY and FYNNEI. The ends lost 6 bases at V and 5 bases at J; junction bases unmatched: 9. This CDR3 spans 15 amino acids. For the CDR3, the DNA is TGTGCCAGCAGAGGCGGGAGGGCCCTAGAAGATACGCAGTATTTT. This codes for CASRGGRALEDTQYF. Based on the CDR3 plus reference TRBV2 and TRBJ2-3, the full variable domain is EPEVTQTPSHQVTQMGQEVILRCVPISNHLYFYWYRQILGQKVEFLVSFYNNEISEKSEIFDDQFSVERPDGSNFTLKIRSTKLEDSAMYFCASRGGRALEDTQYFGPGTRLTVL.

The gene calls are TRBV15 and TRBJ1-1; TRBD1 might be the D (5 bases). In germline, CDR1 is LNHNV, CDR2 YYDKDF (reference sequence). The CDR3 covers 14 residues. V shed 1 base and J shed 3 bases, with 9 bases lying between them. CDR3 amino acids: CATSRADRYTEAFF. The CDR3 region has the DNA TGTGCCACCAGCAGAGCTGACAGATACACTGAAGCTTTCTTT.

The chain uses TRBV11-1 and TRBJ2-7; the D gene is possibly TRBD1 (7 bases). Germline V lookup: CDR1 SGHAT, CDR2 FQDESV (reference sequence). Deletions cut 4 bases from V and 11 bases from J, with 15 bases between. The CDR3 has 12 amino acids. Here the CDR3 DNA reads TGTGCCAGCAGCTACGACAGGGAGGAAGAGTACTTC. The encoded protein is CASSYDREEEYF.

This clone was observed a few times. The chain links TRBV10-3 to TRBJ1-1, with D tentatively TRBD1 (5 bases). In germline, CDR1 is ENHRY, CDR2 SYGVKD. The ends were cut back, 9 bases at V and 6 bases at J, with 17 bases in the middle. This CDR3 is built from 13 residues. DNA for the CDR3: TGTGCCATGAGGGGAATCGGATTCCCTGAAGCTTTCTTT. Its translation is CAMRGIGFPEAFF.

This chain links TRBV19 with TRBJ2-1; D gene ambiguous. This CDR3 has 12 residues. The ends were cut back, 1 base at V and 5 bases at J, with 3 bases in the middle. CDR1 and CDR2 (germline): LNHDA, SQIVND (reference sequence). Here the CDR3 DNA reads TGTGCCAGTAGTATAGGACACAATGAGCAGTTCTTC. Translated, it gives CASSIGHNEQFF.

This chain joins TRBV6-1 and TRBJ2-1; D ambiguous. CDR3 length equals 15 residues. Germline loops: CDR1 MNHNS, CDR2 SASEGT. The V and J ends lost 3 bases and 0 bases respectively, with 9 bases between them. CDR3 DNA sequence: TGTGCCAGCAGTGACGCCCGAAGCTCCTACAATGAGCAGTTCTTC. This translates into CASSDARSSYNEQFF.

The CDR3 spells CASSDQGFYEQYF. CDR3 nucleotide sequence: TGTGCCAGCAGTGATCAGGGGTTTTACGAGCAGTACTTC. The chain is built from TRBV6-5 and TRBJ2-7, with D perhaps matching TRBD1 (6 bases). Germline CDR1 reads MNHEY; CDR2 reads SVGAGI. The CDR3 contains 13 residues. Trimming stripped 5 bases from V and 4 bases from J, with 12 bases between.

V is TRBV9 and J is TRBJ2-7; no clear D. Germline V gene lookup returns CDR1 SGDLS and CDR2 YYNGEE. The germline V and J ends were trimmed by 0 bases and 2 bases, with 9 bases remaining between them. The CDR3 is 14 residues long. The CDR3: CASSVGGFPYEQYF. The CDR3 DNA reads TGTGCCAGCAGCGTAGGCGGTTTTCCCTACGAGCAGTACTTC.

V gene TRBV5-5 combines with J gene TRBJ2-1; no firm D call. The V end lost 6 bases, the J end lost 8 bases, and 12 bases lay between the germline ends. CDR1 and CDR2 from the germline V gene are SGHKS and YYEKEE (reference sequence). The CDR3 spans 12 residues. CDR3 sequence reads: CASNSDSDEQFF. CDR3 in DNA: TGTGCCAGCAACTCCGATTCGGATGAGCAGTTCTTC.

The J gene is TRBJ2-1, the V gene TRBV27, with 10 bases identical to TRBD2. After removal of 1 base from V and 7 bases from J, the junction contained 25 bases not matched to a gene. This CDR3 has 22 amino acids. Germline V gives CDR1 MNHEY, CDR2 SMNVEV (reference sequence). This chain's CDR3 is CASSLYSSPGTSVRRAGNEQFF. For the CDR3, the DNA is TGTGCCAGCAGTTTATACAGCAGCCCCGGGACTAGCGTCCGGCGTGCGGGGAATGAGCAGTTCTTC.

The genes are TRBV19 and TRBJ1-5; weak D call: TRBD1 (6 bases). Germline V gives CDR1 LNHDA, CDR2 SQIVND (reference sequence). The CDR3 covers 15 residues. Trimming pared 5 bases from V and 2 bases from J, leaving 13 bases between. CDR3 nucleotides: TGTGCCAGTAGTCTAGGGCCAGGGGGCAATCAGCCCCAGCATTTT. This translates into CASSLGPGGNQPQHF.

The genes are TRBV30 and TRBJ1-4; perhaps TRBD1 as D (5 bases). CDR3 length: 13 residues. V lost 6 bases and J lost 7, with 15 bases in between. Germline loops: CDR1 GTSNPN, CDR2 SVGIG (reference sequence). CDR3 nucleotide sequence: TGTGCCTGCACAGGTGGGCCTGGTGAAAAACTGTTTTTT. Its protein is CACTGGPGEKLFF.

The chain links TRBV18 to TRBJ2-7; D call uncertain. CDR3 length: 13 residues. CDR1 is KGHSH, CDR2 LQKENI, per germline. Trimming removed 1 base from V and 2 bases from J, with 6 bases in between. The CDR3 bases are TGTGCCAGCTCACCACACCCCCCCTACGAGCAGTACTTC. Its translation: CASSPHPPYEQYF. The whole variable domain, remainder taken from reference TRBV18 and TRBJ2-7, is NAGVMQNPRHLVRRRGQEARLRCSPMKGHSHVYWYRQLPEEGLKFMVYLQKENIIDESGMPKERFSAEFPKEGPSILRIQQVVRGDSAAYFCASSPHPPYEQYFGPGTRLTVT.

This clone was recorded only once. The chain joins TRBV4-1 to TRBJ1-4; D may be TRBD1 (5 bases). With 1 base removed from V and 7 bases from J, the gap between germline ends came to 28 bases. The CDR3 length is 20 residues. From germline, CDR1 is MGHRA and CDR2 YSYEKL. The CDR3 nucleotides read TGCGCCAGCAGCCAAGGGAAGTCTCCAGCGGAGCGGACATCTCCTGAAAAACTGTTTTTT. This sequence encodes CASSQGKSPAERTSPEKLFF.

V gene TRBV19 combines with J gene TRBJ1-5; D gene uncertain. V was shortened by 0 bases and J by 6 bases, with 9 bases between the two germline ends. Germline assignment: CDR1 LNHDA and CDR2 SQIVND (reference sequence). The CDR3 runs to 14 residues. For the CDR3, the DNA is TGTGCCAGTAGTATAGATTCGGCACGTCAGCCCCAGCATTTT. This translates into CASSIDSARQPQHF.

The chain carries TRBV7-9 and TRBJ2-1; tentative D call: TRBD1 (6 bases). Germline CDR1 and CDR2: SEHNR and FQNEAQ (reference sequence). V gave up 1 base and J gave up 9 bases, with 13 bases separating them. The CDR3 totals 14 residues. Here the CDR3 DNA reads TGTGCCAGCAGCTTAGGGAACCACAGGGTTGAGCAGTTCTTC. Its translation is CASSLGNHRVEQFF. Based on the CDR3 plus reference TRBV7-9 and TRBJ2-1, the full variable domain is DTGVSQNPRHKITKRGQNVTFRCDPISEHNRLYWYRQTLGQGPEFLTYFQNEAQLEKSRLLSDRFSAERPKGSFSTLEIQRTEQGDSAMYLCASSLGNHRVEQFFGPGTRLTVL.